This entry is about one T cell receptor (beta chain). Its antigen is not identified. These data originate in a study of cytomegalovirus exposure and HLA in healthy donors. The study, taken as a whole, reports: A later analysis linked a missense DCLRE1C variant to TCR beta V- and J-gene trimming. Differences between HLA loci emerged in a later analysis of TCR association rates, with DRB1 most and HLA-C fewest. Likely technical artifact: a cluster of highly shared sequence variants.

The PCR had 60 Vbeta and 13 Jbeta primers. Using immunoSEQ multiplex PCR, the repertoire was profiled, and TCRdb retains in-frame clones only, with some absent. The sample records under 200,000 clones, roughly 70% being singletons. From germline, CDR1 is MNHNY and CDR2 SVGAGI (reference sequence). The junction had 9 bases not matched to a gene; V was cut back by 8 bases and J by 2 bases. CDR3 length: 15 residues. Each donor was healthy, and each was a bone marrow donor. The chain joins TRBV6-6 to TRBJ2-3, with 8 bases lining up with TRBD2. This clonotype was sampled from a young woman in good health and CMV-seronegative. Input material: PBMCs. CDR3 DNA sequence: TGTGCCAGCTGCCCTAAGACTAGCGACACAGATACGCAGTATTTT. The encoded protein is CASCPKTSDTDTQYF.